What follows is one T cell receptor (beta chain) and its context. What it recognizes is unknown. Amplification of TCR alpha and beta CDR3 regions from RNA used iRepertoire nested multiplex PCR. Tissue mRNA or PBMC total RNA, roughly 100-400 ng, went into one-step reverse transcription and amplification. A single record per CDR3 protein comes from TCRdb applying MiXCR to the multiplex PCR reads. The sample holds roughly 200,000 distinct CDR3 sequences, around 40% seen once. The data were taken from a study of glioma-infiltrating T cells. Overall study results and limits: Tissue-blood divergence was below expectation in non-neoplastic patients, above in gliomas. Tissue and blood shared very few CDR3 sequences.

V was shortened by 4 bases and J by 2 bases, with 24 bases between the two germline ends. CDR1 and CDR2 from the germline V gene are SQVTM and ANQGSEA. CDR3 size: 17 residues. The material sequenced was glioma tissue, nonneoplastic brain tissue, or PBMCs (not recorded which). The sequence derives from a human donor with low-grade glioma or glioblastoma, undergoing nonglioma brain surgery, or in good health (not recorded which). This chain uses TRBV29-1 with TRBJ2-7; possible D gene TRBD1, 6 bases. CDR3 in amino acids: CSVVTYEGVNGAYEQYF. The CDR3 region has the DNA TGCAGCGTTGTTACATACGAGGGGGTCAACGGCGCCTACGAGCAGTACTTC.